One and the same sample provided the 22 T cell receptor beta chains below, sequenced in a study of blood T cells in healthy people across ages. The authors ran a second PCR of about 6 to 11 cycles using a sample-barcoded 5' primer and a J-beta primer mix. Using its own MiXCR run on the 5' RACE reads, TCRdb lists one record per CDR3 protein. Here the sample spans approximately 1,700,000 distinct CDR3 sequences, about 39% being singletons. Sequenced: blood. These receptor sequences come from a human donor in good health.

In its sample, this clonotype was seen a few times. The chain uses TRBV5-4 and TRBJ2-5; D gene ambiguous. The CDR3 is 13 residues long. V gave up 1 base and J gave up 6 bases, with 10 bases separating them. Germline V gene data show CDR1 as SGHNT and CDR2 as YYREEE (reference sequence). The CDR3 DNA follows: TGTGCCAGCAGCTTGATCCAGGATAAGACCCAGTACTTC. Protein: CASSLIQDKTQYF.

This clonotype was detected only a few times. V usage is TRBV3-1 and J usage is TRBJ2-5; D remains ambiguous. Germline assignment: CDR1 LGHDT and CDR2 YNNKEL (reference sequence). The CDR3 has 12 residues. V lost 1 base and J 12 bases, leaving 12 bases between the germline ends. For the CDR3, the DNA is TGTGCCAGCAGCCAAGTAGGAGACGGAAAGTACTTC. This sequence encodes CASSQVGDGKYF.

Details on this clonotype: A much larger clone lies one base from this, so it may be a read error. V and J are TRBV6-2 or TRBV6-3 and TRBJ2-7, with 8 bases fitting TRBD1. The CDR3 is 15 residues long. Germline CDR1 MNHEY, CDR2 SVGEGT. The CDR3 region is CASKVRDRFTYGQYF. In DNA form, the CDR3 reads TGTGCCAGCAAAGTCCGGGACAGGTTCACCTACGGGCAGTACTTC.

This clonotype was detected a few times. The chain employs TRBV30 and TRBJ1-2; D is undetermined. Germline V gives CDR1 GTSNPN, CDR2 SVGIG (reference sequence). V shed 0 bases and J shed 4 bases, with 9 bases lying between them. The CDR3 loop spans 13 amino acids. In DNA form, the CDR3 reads TGTGCCTGGAGTGTACATGACGGCTATGGCTACACCTTC. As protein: CAWSVHDGYGYTF.

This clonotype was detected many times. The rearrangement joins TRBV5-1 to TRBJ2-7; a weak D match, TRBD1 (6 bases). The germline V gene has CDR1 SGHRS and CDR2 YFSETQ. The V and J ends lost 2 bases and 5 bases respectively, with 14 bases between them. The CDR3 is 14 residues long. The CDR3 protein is CASSLGGMSHEQYF. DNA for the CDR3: TGCGCCAGCAGCTTAGGGGGAATGAGCCACGAGCAGTACTTC.

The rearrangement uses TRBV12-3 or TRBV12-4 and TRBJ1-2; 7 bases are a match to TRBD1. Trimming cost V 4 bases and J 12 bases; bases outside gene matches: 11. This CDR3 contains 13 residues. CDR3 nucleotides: TGTGCCAGCAGTTCATATACAGGGGAGACTGACACCTTC. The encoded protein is CASSSYTGETDTF.

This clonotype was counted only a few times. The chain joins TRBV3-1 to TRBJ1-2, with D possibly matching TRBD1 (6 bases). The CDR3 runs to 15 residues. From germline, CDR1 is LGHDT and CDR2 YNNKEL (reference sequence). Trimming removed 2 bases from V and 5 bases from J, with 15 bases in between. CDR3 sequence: CASSQTGTRAYGYTF. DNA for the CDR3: TGTGCCAGCAGCCAAACCGGGACAAGGGCTTATGGCTACACCTTC.

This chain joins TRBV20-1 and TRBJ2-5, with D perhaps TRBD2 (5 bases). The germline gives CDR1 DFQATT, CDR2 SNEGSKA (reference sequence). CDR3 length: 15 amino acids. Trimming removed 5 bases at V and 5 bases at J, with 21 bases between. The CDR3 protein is CSASRAPGIGETQYF. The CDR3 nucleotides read TGCAGTGCTTCTCGCGCCCCGGGAATCGGGGAGACCCAGTACTTC.

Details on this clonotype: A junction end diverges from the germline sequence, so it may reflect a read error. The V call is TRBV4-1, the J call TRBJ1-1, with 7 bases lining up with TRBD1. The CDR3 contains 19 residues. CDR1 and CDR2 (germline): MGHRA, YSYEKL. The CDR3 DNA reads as TGCGCCTGCAGCCTCAGGATGGGGGACAGCCCCCCAATAGCGACTGAAGCTTTCTTT. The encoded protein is CACSLRMGDSPPIATEAFF.

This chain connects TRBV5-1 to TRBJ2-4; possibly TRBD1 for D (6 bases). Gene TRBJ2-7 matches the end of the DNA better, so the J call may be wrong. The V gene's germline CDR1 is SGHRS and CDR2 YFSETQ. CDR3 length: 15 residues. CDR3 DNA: TGCGCCAGCAGCCTTTATGGGGGCACTAGTTACGAGCAGTACTTC. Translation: CASSLYGGTSYEQYF.

This chain's CDR3 is CASSQMGAGQFF. In nucleotides, the CDR3 is TGTGCCAGCAGCCAAATGGGGGCAGGGCAGTTCTTC. V gene TRBV14 combines with J gene TRBJ2-1; tentatively, D is TRBD1 (6 bases). The CDR3 has 12 amino acids. Germline CDR1 SGHDN, CDR2 FVKESK. V gave up 2 bases and J gave up 12 bases, with 11 bases separating them.

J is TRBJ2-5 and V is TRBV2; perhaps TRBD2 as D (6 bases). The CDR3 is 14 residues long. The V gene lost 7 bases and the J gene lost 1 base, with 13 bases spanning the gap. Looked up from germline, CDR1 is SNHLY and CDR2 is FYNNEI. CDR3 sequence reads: CASKGRGTQETQYF. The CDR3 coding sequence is TGTGCCAGCAAGGGTCGGGGGACCCAAGAGACCCAGTACTTC. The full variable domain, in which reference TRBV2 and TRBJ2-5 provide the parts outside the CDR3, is EPEVTQTPSHQVTQMGQEVILRCVPISNHLYFYWYRQILGQKVEFLVSFYNNEISEKSEIFDDQFSVERPDGSNFTLKIRSTKLEDSAMYFCASKGRGTQETQYFGPGTRLLVL.

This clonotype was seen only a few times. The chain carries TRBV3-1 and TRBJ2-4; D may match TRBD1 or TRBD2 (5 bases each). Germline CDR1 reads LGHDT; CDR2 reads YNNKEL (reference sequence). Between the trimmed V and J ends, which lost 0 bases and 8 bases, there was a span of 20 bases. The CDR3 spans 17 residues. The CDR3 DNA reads TGTGCCAGCAGCCAAGAACGGGGCAGGGTCTTTGGGGACATTCAGTACTTC. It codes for CASSQERGRVFGDIQYF.

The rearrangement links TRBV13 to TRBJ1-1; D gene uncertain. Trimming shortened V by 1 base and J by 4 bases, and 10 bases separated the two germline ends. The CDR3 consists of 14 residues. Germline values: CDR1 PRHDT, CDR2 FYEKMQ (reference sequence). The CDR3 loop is CASSLAKRGTEAFF. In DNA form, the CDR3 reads TGTGCCAGCAGCTTAGCTAAGCGCGGCACTGAAGCTTTCTTT. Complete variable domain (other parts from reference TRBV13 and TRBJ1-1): AAGVIQSPRHLIKEKRETATLKCYPIPRHDTVYWYQQGPGQDPQFLISFYEKMQSDKGSIPDRFSAQQFSDYHSELNMSSLELGDSALYFCASSLAKRGTEAFFGQGTRLTVV.

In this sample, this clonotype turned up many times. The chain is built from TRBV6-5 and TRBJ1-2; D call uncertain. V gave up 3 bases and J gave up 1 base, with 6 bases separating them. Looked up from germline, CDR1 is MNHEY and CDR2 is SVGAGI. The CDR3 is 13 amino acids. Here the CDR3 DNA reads TGTGCCAGCAGTTATGACATTAACTATGGCTACACCTTC. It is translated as CASSYDINYGYTF.

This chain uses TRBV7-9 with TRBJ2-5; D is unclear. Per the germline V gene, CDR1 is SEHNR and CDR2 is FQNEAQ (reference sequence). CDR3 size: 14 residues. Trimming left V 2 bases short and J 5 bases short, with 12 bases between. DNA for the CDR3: TGTGCCAGCAGCTTATACCATTCGGAGGAGACCCAGTACTTC. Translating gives CASSLYHSEETQYF.

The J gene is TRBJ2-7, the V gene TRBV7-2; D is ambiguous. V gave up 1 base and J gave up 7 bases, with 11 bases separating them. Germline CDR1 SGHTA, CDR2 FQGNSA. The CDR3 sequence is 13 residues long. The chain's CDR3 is CASSLGTAEEQYF. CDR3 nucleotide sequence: TGTGCCAGCAGCTTAGGGACGGCGGAGGAGCAGTACTTC.

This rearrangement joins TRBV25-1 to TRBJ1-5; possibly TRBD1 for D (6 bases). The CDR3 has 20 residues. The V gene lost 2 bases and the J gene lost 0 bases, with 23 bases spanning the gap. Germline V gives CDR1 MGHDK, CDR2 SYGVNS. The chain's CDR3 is CASSEQGDLSQGNSNQPQHF. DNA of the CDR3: TGTGCCAGCAGTGAACAGGGAGATCTCTCCCAGGGGAATAGCAATCAGCCCCAGCATTTT.

For the CDR3, the DNA is TGTGCCAGCAGTCCTCTCCTGACTACCAGCTCCTACAATGAGCAGTTCTTC. It translates to CASSPLLTTSSYNEQFF. The chain joins TRBV28 to TRBJ2-1, with D maybe TRBD2 (5 bases). The germline gives CDR1 MDHEN, CDR2 SYDVKM. V lost 5 bases to trimming and J lost 0 bases, with 17 bases between them. CDR3 length equals 17 residues.

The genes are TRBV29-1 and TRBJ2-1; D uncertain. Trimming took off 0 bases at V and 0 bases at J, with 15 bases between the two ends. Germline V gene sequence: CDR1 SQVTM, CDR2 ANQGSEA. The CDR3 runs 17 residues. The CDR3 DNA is TGCAGCGTTGAAGATATTCCCCAACTTAGCTCCTACAATGAGCAGTTCTTC. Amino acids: CSVEDIPQLSSYNEQFF.

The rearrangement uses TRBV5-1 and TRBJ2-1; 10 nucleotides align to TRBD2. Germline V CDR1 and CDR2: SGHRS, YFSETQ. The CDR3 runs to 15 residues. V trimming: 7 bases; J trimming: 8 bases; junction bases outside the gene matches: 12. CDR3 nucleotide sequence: TGCGCCAGCGGCTGGGGACTAGCGAATGGCGATGAGCAGTTCTTC. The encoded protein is CASGWGLANGDEQFF.

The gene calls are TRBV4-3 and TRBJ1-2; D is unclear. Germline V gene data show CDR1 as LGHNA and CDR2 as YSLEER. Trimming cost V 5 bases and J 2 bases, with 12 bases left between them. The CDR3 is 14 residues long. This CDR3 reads CASSEGFANYGYTF. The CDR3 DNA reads TGCGCCAGCAGCGAGGGATTCGCAAACTATGGCTACACCTTC.